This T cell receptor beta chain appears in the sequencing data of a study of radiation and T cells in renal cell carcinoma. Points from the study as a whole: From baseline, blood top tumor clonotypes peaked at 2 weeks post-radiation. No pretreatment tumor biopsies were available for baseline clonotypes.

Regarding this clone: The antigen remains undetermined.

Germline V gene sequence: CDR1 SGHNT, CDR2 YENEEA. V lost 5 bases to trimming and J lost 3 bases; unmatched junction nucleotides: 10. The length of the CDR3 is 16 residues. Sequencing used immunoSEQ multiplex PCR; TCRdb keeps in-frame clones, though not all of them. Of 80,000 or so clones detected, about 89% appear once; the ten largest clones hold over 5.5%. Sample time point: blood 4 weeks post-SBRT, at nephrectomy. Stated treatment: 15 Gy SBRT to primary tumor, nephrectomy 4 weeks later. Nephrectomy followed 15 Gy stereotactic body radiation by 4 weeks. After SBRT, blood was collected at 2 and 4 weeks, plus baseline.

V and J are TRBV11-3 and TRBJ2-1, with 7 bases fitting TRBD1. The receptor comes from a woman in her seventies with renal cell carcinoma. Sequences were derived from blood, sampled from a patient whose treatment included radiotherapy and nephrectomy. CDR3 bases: TGTGCCAGCAGCCGCACCTCAGGGGGTGGCTACAATGAGCAGTTCTTC. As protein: CASSRTSGGGYNEQFF.